This T cell receptor (beta chain) was sequenced during a study of blood T cell repertoires in COVID-19. Study-wide background: The origin of the acute and convalescent COVID-19 samples was the United States, Italy and Spain.

TCRdb's copy holds only in-frame clones and misses some; the assay was immunoSEQ multiplex PCR. Here the sample spans a few hundred thousand clones, 80% to 85% being singletons. Sequenced: peripheral blood. This receptor was identified in a woman aged 55-69 years with acute or convalescent COVID-19.

The CDR3 region is CASSLSYWTGSHEQYF. DNA of the CDR3: TGTGCCAGCAGTTTATCATATTGGACAGGTAGCCACGAGCAGTACTTC. The rearrangement links TRBV27 to TRBJ2-7, with TRBD1 matching 7 bases. Germline CDR1 reads MNHEY; CDR2 reads SMNVEV (reference sequence). The trim removed 0 bases at V and 5 bases at J, leaving 10 bases unmatched. The CDR3 consists of 16 residues.